Detailed here is one T cell receptor (beta chain). The antigen remains undetermined. Treatment denoted: roughly 19 received Ad26.COV2.S at low or high dose, single or two shots; about 5 received placebo; per-sample allocation not given. The investigators took samples on day 63 after the first vaccine or placebo injection. Boston provided a donor who was an adult aged 18-55 years. Built on an Ad26 vector, the vaccine expressed Wuhan-strain SARS-CoV-2 spike. Produced via immunoSEQ multiplex PCR; TCRdb's table is partial and in-frame only. Here the sample spans around 450,000 clones, roughly 87% being singletons. This specimen comes from a study of Ad26.COV2.S vaccination and SARS-CoV-2 variants. Overall study: The study gave Ad26.COV2.S intramuscularly, once or twice 56 days apart.

The CDR3 has 17 residues. V lost 3 bases to trimming and J lost 0 bases, with 15 bases between them. The germline V gene encodes CDR1 SGHRS and CDR2 YFSETQ. General study findings and limits: Measures of TCR breadth and depth may have fallen short of total T cell responses.

The material sequenced was peripheral blood, taken in a trial of Ad26.COV2.S vaccine versus placebo. The receptor was derived from a person between 18 and 59 years old who received the Ad26.COV2.S COVID-19 vaccine or a placebo. The V call is TRBV5-1, the J call TRBJ2-2; D is possibly TRBD1 or TRBD2 (7 bases each). The CDR3 protein is CASSSQRGQTNTGELFF. CDR3 sequence (DNA): TGCGCCAGCAGCTCACAGCGGGGACAGACGAACACCGGGGAGCTGTTTTTT.